The 11 T cell receptor beta chains reported below all come from one sample, sequenced in a study of blood T cells in healthy people across ages. A J-beta primer mix and a sample-barcoded 5' primer were used in a second PCR of about 7 to 11 cycles. A single record per CDR3 protein comes from TCRdb applying MiXCR to the 5' RACE reads. The table records 1,800,000 or so distinct CDR3 sequences, 39% of them present only once. The sequencing input was blood. The receptors derive from a human donor in good health.

This clonotype has a handful of counts. The chain couples TRBV20-1 to TRBJ2-4; 10 bases agree with TRBD1. The CDR3 has 12 amino acids. J was trimmed by 5 bases and V by 5 bases; bases with no gene match: 0. The germline V gene encodes CDR1 DFQATT and CDR2 SNEGSKA (reference sequence). CDR3 region: CSAGQGENIQYF. The CDR3 nucleotides read TGCAGTGCTGGACAGGGGGAAAACATTCAGTACTTC.

This chain links TRBV9 with TRBJ1-2; the match to TRBD1 covers 7 bases. V was pared by 3 bases and J by 4 bases, with 12 bases of the junction left unmatched. The CDR3 is 16 amino acids. Germline CDR1 is SGDLS and CDR2 is YYNGEE. The CDR3 region is CASSGSLEGASYGYTF. DNA for the CDR3: TGTGCCAGCAGCGGCTCCTTAGAGGGGGCCAGCTATGGCTACACCTTC. Complete variable domain (other parts from reference TRBV9 and TRBJ1-2): DSGVTQTPKHLITATGQRVTLRCSPRSGDLSVYWYQQSLDQGLQFLIQYYNGEERAKGNILERFSAQQFPDLHSELNLSSLELGDSALYFCASSGSLEGASYGYTFGSGTRLTVV.

As DNA, the CDR3 is TGCGCCAGCAGCCAAGATTCTTGGGGGGGGCTCGATGGCTACACCTTC. It encodes CASSQDSWGGLDGYTF. The V and J genes are TRBV4-3 and TRBJ1-2; TRBD1 is a possible D gene (6 bases). The CDR3 covers 16 residues. The germline V gene encodes CDR1 LGHNA and CDR2 YSLEER. The V end was cut by 0 bases, the J end by 6 bases, with 17 bases between.

Only a few counts were recorded for this clonotype. This chain joins TRBV9 and TRBJ2-3; 14 bases match TRBD2. The CDR3 is 18 amino acids. Unmatched junction bases numbered 8, after V lost 3 bases and J lost 2 bases. Germline CDR1 is SGDLS and CDR2 is YYNGEE. The CDR3 is CASSAGLAGGQDTDTQYF. The CDR3 DNA sequence: TGTGCCAGCAGCGCTGGACTAGCGGGGGGACAAGACACAGATACGCAGTATTTT.

This clonotype has a handful of counts. The junction does not match germline at one end; this may be a read error. The V call is TRBV5-1, the J call TRBJ1-2, with D possibly matching TRBD1 (5 bases). Germline loops: CDR1 SGHRS, CDR2 YFSETQ. The length of the CDR3 is 14 residues. For the CDR3, the DNA is TGCGCCAGCAGCTTTTGGGGGACCAACTATGGCCACACCTTC. Protein: CASSFWGTNYGHTF.

The V call is TRBV15, the J call TRBJ1-1; 7 positions agree with TRBD1. CDR3 length: 14 amino acids. The germline V gene has CDR1 LNHNV and CDR2 YYDKDF (reference sequence). Trimming took 5 bases from V and 1 from J; bases not matched to a gene: 4. The CDR3 region has the DNA TGTGCCACCAGCCGACGGGACAGGAACACTGAAGCTTTCTTT. Protein sequence: CATSRRDRNTEAFF. The whole variable domain, filled in from reference TRBV15 and TRBJ1-1, reads DAMVIQNPRYQVTQFGKPVTLSCSQTLNHNVMYWYQQKSSQAPKLLFHYYDKDFNNEADTPDNFQSRRPNTSFCFLDIRSPGLGDTAMYLCATSRRDRNTEAFFGQGTRLTVV.

The rearrangement joins TRBV7-2 to TRBJ2-3, with 10 positions matching TRBD1. Trimming cost V 5 bases and J 5 bases; bases outside gene matches: 4. Germline CDR1 reads SGHTA; CDR2 reads FQGNSA. CDR3 length: 14 residues. CDR3 nucleotide sequence: TGTGCCAGCAGCACGCGGGACAGGGGAGATACGCAGTATTTT. Translation gives CASSTRDRGDTQYF.

This clonotype showed up just a few times. This chain links TRBV28 with TRBJ2-3; D remains ambiguous. Germline lookup yields CDR1 MDHEN and CDR2 SYDVKM. This CDR3 is built from 16 residues. Trimming cost V 6 bases and J 2 bases, with 18 bases left between them. The CDR3 coding sequence is TGTGCCAGCAGCTCATCTACTATCGGAGACACAGATACGCAGTATTTT. Translation: CASSSSTIGDTDTQYF.

This chain connects TRBV1 to TRBJ2-7. TRBV1 corresponds to a pseudogene. This CDR3 is 15 amino acids long. The CDR3 region is CTRRTKRRLSYEQYF. As DNA, the CDR3 is TGCACCAGACGAACCAAAAGAAGGCTCTCCTACGAGCAGTACTTC.

This clonotype was seen only a few times. The genes are TRBV20-1 and TRBJ2-3; TRBD1 matches at 11 bases. Germline CDR1 is DFQATT and CDR2 is SNEGSKA (reference sequence). The CDR3 has 12 residues. V lost 5 bases to trimming and J lost 11 bases; unmatched junction nucleotides: 6. As DNA, the CDR3 is TGCAGTGCTCGGACAGGGGGCGATTTGCAGTATTTT. It yields the protein CSARTGGDLQYF.

This chain uses TRBV20-1 with TRBJ2-7, with 10 bases lining up with TRBD1. The V segment lost 1 base and the J segment 0 bases; nucleotides outside the gene matches: 12. CDR1 and CDR2 from the germline V gene are DFQATT and SNEGSKA (reference sequence). This CDR3 comprises 18 residues. CDR3 amino acids: CSARGNPGQGPHSYEQYF. CDR3 nucleotides: TGCAGTGCTAGAGGGAATCCGGGACAGGGGCCCCACTCCTACGAGCAGTACTTC.